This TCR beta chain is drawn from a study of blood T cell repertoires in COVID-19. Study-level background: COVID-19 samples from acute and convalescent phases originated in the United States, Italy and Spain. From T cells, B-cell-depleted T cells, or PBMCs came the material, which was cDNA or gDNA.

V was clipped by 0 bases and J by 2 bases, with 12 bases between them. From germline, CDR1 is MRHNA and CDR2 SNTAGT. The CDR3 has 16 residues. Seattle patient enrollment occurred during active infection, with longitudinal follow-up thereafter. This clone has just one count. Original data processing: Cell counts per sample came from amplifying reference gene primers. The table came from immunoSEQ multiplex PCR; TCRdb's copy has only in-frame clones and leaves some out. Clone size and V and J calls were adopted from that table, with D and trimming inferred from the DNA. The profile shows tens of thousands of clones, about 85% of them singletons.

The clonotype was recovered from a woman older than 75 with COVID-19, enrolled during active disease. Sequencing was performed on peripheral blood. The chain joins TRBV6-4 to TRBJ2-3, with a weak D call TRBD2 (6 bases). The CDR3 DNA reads TGTGCCAGCAGTGACTCGGGAGGACTACTCACAGATACGCAGTATTTT. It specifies CASSDSGGLLTDTQYF.